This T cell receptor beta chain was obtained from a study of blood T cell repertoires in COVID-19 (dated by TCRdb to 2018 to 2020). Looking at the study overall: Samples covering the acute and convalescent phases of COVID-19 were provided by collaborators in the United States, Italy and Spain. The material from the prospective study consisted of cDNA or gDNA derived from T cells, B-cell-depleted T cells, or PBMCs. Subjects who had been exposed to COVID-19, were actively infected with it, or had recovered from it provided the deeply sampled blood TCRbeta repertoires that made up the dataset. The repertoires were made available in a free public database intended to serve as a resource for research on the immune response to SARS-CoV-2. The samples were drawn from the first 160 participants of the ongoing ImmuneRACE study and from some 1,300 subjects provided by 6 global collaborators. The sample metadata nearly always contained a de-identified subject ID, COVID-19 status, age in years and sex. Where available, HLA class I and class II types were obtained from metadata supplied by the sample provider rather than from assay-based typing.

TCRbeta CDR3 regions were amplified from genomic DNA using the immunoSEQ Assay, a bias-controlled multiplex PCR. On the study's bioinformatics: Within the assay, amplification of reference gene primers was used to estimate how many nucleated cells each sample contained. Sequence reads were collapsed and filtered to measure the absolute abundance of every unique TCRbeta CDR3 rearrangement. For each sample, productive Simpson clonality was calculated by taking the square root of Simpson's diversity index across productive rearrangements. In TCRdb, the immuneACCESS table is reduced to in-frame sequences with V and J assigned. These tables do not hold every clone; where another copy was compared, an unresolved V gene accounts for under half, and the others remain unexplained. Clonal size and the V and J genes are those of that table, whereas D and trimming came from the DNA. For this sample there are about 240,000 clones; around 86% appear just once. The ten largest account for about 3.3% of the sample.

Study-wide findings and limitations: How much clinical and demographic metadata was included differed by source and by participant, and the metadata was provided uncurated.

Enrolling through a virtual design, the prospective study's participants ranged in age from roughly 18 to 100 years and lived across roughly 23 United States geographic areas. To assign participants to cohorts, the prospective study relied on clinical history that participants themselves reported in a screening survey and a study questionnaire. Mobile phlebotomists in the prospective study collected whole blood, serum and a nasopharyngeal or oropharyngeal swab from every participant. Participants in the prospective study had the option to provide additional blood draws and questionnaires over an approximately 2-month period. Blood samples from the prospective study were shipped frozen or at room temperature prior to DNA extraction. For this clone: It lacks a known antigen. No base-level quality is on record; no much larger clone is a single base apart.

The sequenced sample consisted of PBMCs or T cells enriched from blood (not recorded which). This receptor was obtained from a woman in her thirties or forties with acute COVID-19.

The CDR3 sequence is CASSPPGTPRNTEAFF. The nucleotides read TGTGCCAGCTCACCACCGGGGACTCCCCGTAACACTGAAGCTTTCTTT. The rearranged segments are TRBV18 and TRBJ1-1; TRBD1 is a possible D gene, resting on 5 matching bases. The V and J ends are trimmed by 0 bases and 2 bases, leaving 13 bases between them. CDR1 KGHSH and CDR2 LQKENI were looked up in the germline V gene. The CDR3 spans 16 residues, from the cysteine through the phenylalanine. Solely the CDR3 DNA is kept, with 48 bases framed from the first base.